The rows below give T cell receptor beta chains drawn from one sample of a study of blood T cells in healthy people across ages. TCRdb reprocessed the 5' RACE reads with MiXCR, giving one entry per CDR3 protein. There are approximately 1,000,000 distinct CDR3 sequences in the sample; around 43% occur only once, and approximately 17% lies in the top ten. Sequenced material: blood. The receptors here all came from a woman in her sixties or seventies in good health. CDR3s include the opening cysteine and the closing phenylalanine or tryptophan. D genes are given only for firm matches. Clone size is shown for a subset of rows, as once, few, many or a class of expanded clone.

TRBJ1-2 | 14 | few | TRBV12-3/TRBV12-4 | TRBD1 | CASSQGQGGDGYTF | TGTGCCAGCAGCCAGGGACAGGGGGGCGATGGCTACACCTTC
TRBJ2-7 | 14 | few | TRBV27 | TRBD2 | CASSLLTTGGEQYF | TGTGCCAGCAGTTTACTGACCACGGGGGGCGAGCAGTACTTC
TRBJ2-5 | 15 | many | TRBV6-2/TRBV6-3 | TRBD2 | CASSNGLAGVETQYF | TGTGCCAGCAGTAATGGACTAGCGGGAGTTGAGACCCAGTACTTC
TRBJ2-3 | 17 | few | TRBV5-1 | TRBD2 | CASSNRTSGRGRDTQYF | TGCGCCAGCAGCAACAGGACTAGCGGGAGGGGAAGAGATACGCAGTATTTT
TRBJ1-1 | 15 | - | TRBV3-1 | - | CASSPRVRLGTEAFF | TGTGCCAGCAGCCCCCGGGTTCGATTGGGCACTGAAGCTTTCTTT
TRBJ2-1 | 14 | once | TRBV6-2/TRBV6-3 | TRBD2 | CASSYLREGNEQFF | TGTGCCAGCAGTTACTTGCGGGAGGGCAATGAGCAGTTCTTC
TRBJ2-3 | 15 | once | TRBV7-9 | TRBD2 | CASSRLGGGTDTQYF | TGTGCCAGCAGCCGACTAGGCGGGGGTACAGATACGCAGTATTTT
TRBJ2-1 | 12 | - | TRBV7-9 | - | CASSLDHLGAFF | TGTGCCAGCAGCTTGGACCATCTCGGGGCGTTCTTC
TRBJ2-7 | 13 | - | TRBV6-6 | - | CASRQQVTYEQYF | TGTGCCAGCAGACAACAGGTAACCTACGAGCAGTACTTC
TRBJ2-3 | 14 | few | TRBV28 | - | CATWDGGYTDTQYF | TGTGCCACCTGGGATGGCGGCTACACAGATACGCAGTATTTT
TRBJ2-7 | 14 | few | TRBV3-1 | - | CASSQGVLTYEQYF | TGTGCCAGCAGCCAAGGAGTGTTAACCTACGAGCAGTACTTC
TRBJ2-4 | 16 | - | TRBV13 | - | CASSLGQLLAKNIQYF | TGTGCCAGCAGCTTAGGGCAGCTACTAGCCAAAAACATTCAGTACTTC
TRBJ2-3 | 15 | few | TRBV20-1 | - | CSASHEWGTADTQYF | TGCAGTGCTAGTCATGAGTGGGGAACCGCAGATACGCAGTATTTT
TRBJ1-4 | 14 | many | TRBV21-1 | - | CASSMVPGNEKLFF | TGTGCCAGCAGCATGGTGCCGGGTAATGAAAAACTGTTTTTT
TRBJ2-7 | 13 | many | TRBV27 | - | CASSPSGKYEQYF | TGTGCCAGCAGTCCCTCCGGGAAGTACGAGCAGTACTTC
TRBJ2-7 | 16 | - | TRBV7-2 | - | CASSLSSIYTYNEQYF | TGTGCCAGCAGCTTAAGTAGCATTTACACCTACAATGAGCAGTACTTC
TRBJ2-1 | 17 | - | TRBV6-1 | - | CASSPGPASNINNEQFF | TGTGCCAGCAGCCCCGGGCCGGCTAGCAACATAAACAATGAGCAGTTCTTC
TRBJ2-1 | 16 | - | TRBV2 | TRBD1 | CASNDGQGPPTNEQFF | TGTGCCAGCAATGACGGACAGGGACCACCTACCAATGAGCAGTTCTTC
TRBJ1-4 | 18 | - | TRBV6-7 | TRBD1 | CASSYSKGQGILTEKLFF | TGTGCCAGCAGTTACTCGAAGGGACAGGGAATCTTAACCGAAAAACTGTTTTTT
TRBJ1-2 | 13 | few | TRBV28 | - | CASSFLPRGGYTF | TGTGCCAGCAGTTTTTTGCCTCGTGGTGGCTACACCTTC
TRBJ1-4 | 14 | - | TRBV6-5 | - | CASTTQGMPEKLFF | TGTGCCAGCACCACACAGGGTATGCCCGAAAAACTGTTTTTT
TRBJ2-3 | 14 | - | TRBV18 | TRBD1 | CASSPGTAIDTQYF | TGTGCCAGCTCACCCGGGACAGCAATAGATACGCAGTATTTT
TRBJ2-1 | 15 | few | TRBV7-9 | TRBD1 | CASSEQGASYNEQFF | TGTGCCAGCAGCGAACAGGGGGCTTCCTACAATGAGCAGTTCTTC
TRBJ2-7 | 15 | few | TRBV12-3/TRBV12-4 | TRBD2 | CASTLGLAGFREQYF | TGTGCCAGCACCCTGGGGCTAGCGGGATTTCGGGAGCAGTACTTC
TRBJ2-3 | 14 | few | TRBV9 | - | CASSVDGLRGTQYF | TGTGCCAGCAGCGTAGACGGGCTTCGGGGTACGCAGTATTTT
TRBJ2-1 | 13 | - | TRBV13 | TRBD2 | CASSPTSDNEQFF | TGTGCCAGCAGCCCCACTAGCGACAATGAGCAGTTCTTC
TRBJ2-7 | 13 | - | TRBV20-1 | TRBD2 | CSALRLADYEQYF | TGCAGTGCCCTCCGACTAGCGGACTACGAGCAGTACTTC
TRBJ2-3 | 16 | - | TRBV6-5 | - | CASSFRWGEGTDTQYF | TGTGCCAGCAGTTTTAGGTGGGGAGAGGGGACAGATACGCAGTATTTT
TRBJ1-2 | 15 | - | TRBV10-3 | - | CAISTAGGGNYGYTF | TGTGCCATCAGTACCGCCGGGGGGGGCAACTATGGCTACACCTTC
TRBJ1-5 | 14 | - | TRBV20-1 | - | CSAGTGKSNQPQHF | TGCAGTGCGGGGACCGGGAAGAGCAATCAGCCCCAGCATTTT
TRBJ2-3 | 15 | - | TRBV15 | - | CATEYDSNGADAQYF | TGTGCCACCGAGTATGACTCAAACGGGGCAGATGCGCAGTATTTT
TRBJ2-7 | 15 | - | TRBV28 | TRBD2 | CASSFLAGASYEQYF | TGTGCCAGCAGTTTCCTAGCGGGAGCGTCCTACGAGCAGTACTTC
TRBJ2-1 | 12 | - | TRBV28 | - | CATLTRNNEQFF | TGTGCCACCCTAACTAGGAACAATGAGCAGTTCTTC
TRBJ1-2 | 15 | few | TRBV5-6 | TRBD1 | CASSLVGQGAYGYTF | TGTGCCAGCAGCTTGGTTGGACAGGGGGCCTATGGCTACACCTTC
TRBJ2-2 | 17 | once | TRBV5-6 | - | CASSLTGGRENTGELFF | TGTGCCAGCAGCTTGACCGGGGGCAGGGAGAACACCGGGGAGCTGTTTTTT
TRBJ1-2 | 10 | - | TRBV20-1 | - | CSARDTGYTF | TGCAGTGCTAGAGATACTGGCTACACCTTC
TRBJ1-6 | 16 | few | TRBV28 | - | CASSLLQGSNNSPLHF | TGTGCCAGCAGTCTTCTCCAGGGCTCAAATAATTCACCCCTCCACTTT
TRBJ2-3 | 16 | - | TRBV10-2 | TRBD1 | CASSESTGGVPDTQYF | TGCGCCAGCAGTGAGTCGACAGGGGGCGTTCCAGATACGCAGTATTTT
TRBJ1-6 | 15 | - | TRBV24-1 | - | CATRHRVPNNSPLHF | TGTGCCACCAGGCACAGGGTGCCCAATAATTCACCCCTCCACTTT
TRBJ2-7 | 14 | few | TRBV25-1 | TRBD2 | CASSVGGRDNEQYF | TGTGCCAGCAGTGTAGGCGGGAGGGACAATGAGCAGTACTTC
TRBJ2-7 | 14 | few | TRBV6-2/TRBV6-3 | TRBD1 | CASSAGTGSGEQYF | TGTGCCAGCAGTGCCGGGACAGGGAGCGGCGAGCAGTACTTC
TRBJ2-5 | 15 | few | TRBV29-1 | - | CSVEDPRSPFGTQYF | TGCAGCGTTGAAGATCCCAGGTCCCCGTTTGGGACCCAGTACTTC
TRBJ1-4 | 13 | few | TRBV13 | - | CASSYGTPEKLFF | TGTGCCAGCAGCTACGGGACCCCTGAAAAACTGTTTTTT
TRBJ2-5 | 17 | - | TRBV7-9 | - | CASSLVSYSDGQETQYF | TGTGCCAGCAGCTTAGTCAGTTACAGCGACGGGCAAGAGACCCAGTACTTC
TRBJ2-1 | 14 | few | TRBV3-1 | TRBD1 | CASSRGQGLNEQFF | TGTGCCAGCAGCCGAGGACAGGGGTTGAATGAGCAGTTCTTC
TRBJ2-7 | 14 | many | TRBV11-2 | - | CASSSETVSYEQYF | TGTGCCAGCAGCTCTGAGACAGTCTCCTACGAGCAGTACTTC
TRBJ1-2 | 14 | - | TRBV3-1 | - | CASTSGWGADGYTF | TGTGCCAGCACCTCGGGGTGGGGGGCTGATGGCTACACCTTC
TRBJ1-5 | 16 | - | TRBV28 | - | CASSSGQIYSNQPQHF | TGTGCCAGCAGTTCCGGACAGATTTATAGCAATCAGCCCCAGCATTTT
TRBJ2-1 | 14 | - | TRBV11-2 | TRBD2 | CASTGTTTFNEQFF | TGTGCCAGCACCGGGACTACGACTTTCAATGAGCAGTTCTTC
TRBJ1-5 | 14 | few | TRBV5-6 | - | CASSLALGNQPQHF | TGTGCCAGCAGCTTGGCTCTCGGGAATCAGCCCCAGCATTTT
TRBJ2-7 | 14 | many | TRBV27 | - | CASSWQSGSYEQYF | TGTGCCAGCAGTTGGCAGAGCGGATCCTACGAGCAGTACTTC